Given below is one T cell receptor beta chain in context. This entry comes from a study of technical replicates of blood from several donors. J lost 5 bases, V lost 7 bases, and 7 bases had no gene match. The germline V gene has CDR1 MNHEY and CDR2 SVGAGI. CDR3 length: 14 residues. The data were produced by immunoSEQ multiplex PCR, yet TCRdb's version contains in-frame clones alone and is incomplete. Of some 30,000 clones in the sample, around nine tenths are singletons; the top ten hold around 3.9%. The sequence came from a human donor in good health. Some clones in this sample may be carry-over from other donors' samples. The source material was PBMCs. This chain uses TRBV6-5 with TRBJ2-1; 8 nucleotides align to TRBD1. The DNA of the CDR3 is TGTGCCAGCAAGGGGACAGGTTCGGACAATGAGCAGTTCTTC. The encoded protein is CASKGTGSDNEQFF.